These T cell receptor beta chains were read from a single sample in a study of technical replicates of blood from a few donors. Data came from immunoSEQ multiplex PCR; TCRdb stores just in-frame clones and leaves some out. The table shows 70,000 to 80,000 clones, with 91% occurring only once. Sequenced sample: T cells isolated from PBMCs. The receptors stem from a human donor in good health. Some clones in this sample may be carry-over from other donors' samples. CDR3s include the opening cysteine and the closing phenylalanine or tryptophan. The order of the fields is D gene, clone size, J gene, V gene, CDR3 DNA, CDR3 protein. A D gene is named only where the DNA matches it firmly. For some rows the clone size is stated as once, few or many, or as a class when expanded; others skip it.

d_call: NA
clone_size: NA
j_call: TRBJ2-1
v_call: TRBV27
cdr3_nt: TGTGCCAGCAGTTTGGAGGGCAATGAGCAGTTCTTC
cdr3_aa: CASSLEGNEQFF

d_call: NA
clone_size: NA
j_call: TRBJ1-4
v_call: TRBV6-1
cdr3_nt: TGTGCCAGCAGAAGAGCTGCAACTAATGAAAAACTGTTTTTT
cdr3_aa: CASRRAATNEKLFF

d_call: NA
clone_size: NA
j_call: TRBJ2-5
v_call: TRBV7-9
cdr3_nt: TGTGCCAGCAGGCCGACCCCCTCGAGGGAGACCCAGTACTTC
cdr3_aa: CASRPTPSRETQYF

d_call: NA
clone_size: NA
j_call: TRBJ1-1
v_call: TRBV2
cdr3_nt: TGTGCCAGTAGACAGGAAATAAACACTGAAGCTTTCTTT
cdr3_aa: CASRQEINTEAFF

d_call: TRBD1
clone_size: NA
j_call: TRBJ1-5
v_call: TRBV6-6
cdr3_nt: TGTGCCAGCAACACCGGGAGGACAGGGCTAAATCAGCCCCAGCATTTT
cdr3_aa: CASNTGRTGLNQPQHF

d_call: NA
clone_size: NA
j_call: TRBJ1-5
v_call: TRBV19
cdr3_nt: TGTGCCAGTAGTATAGGGAGTAGCGGTAGCAATCAGCCCCAGCATTTT
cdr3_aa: CASSIGSSGSNQPQHF

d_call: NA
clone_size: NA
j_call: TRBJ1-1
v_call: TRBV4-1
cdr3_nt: TGCGCCAGCAGCCAGGTTCCAACAGGAGCCCTGGGCACTGAAGCTTTCTTT
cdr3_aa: CASSQVPTGALGTEAFF

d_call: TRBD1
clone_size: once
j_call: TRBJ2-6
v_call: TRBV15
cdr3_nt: TGTGCCACCAGCAGAACGCGACAGGGGGCTTACCCTGGGGCCAACGTCCTGACTTTC
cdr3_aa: CATSRTRQGAYPGANVLTF

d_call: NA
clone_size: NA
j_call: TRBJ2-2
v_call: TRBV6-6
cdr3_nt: TGTGCCAGCAGTCCACCAACAGGGCCCACCGGGGAGCTGTTTTTT
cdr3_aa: CASSPPTGPTGELFF

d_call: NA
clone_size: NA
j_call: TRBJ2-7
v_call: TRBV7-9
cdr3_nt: TGTGCCAGCAGCTTAGGTGACACCTACGAGCAGTACTTC
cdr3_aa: CASSLGDTYEQYF

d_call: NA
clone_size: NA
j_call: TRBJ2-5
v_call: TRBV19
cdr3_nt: TGTGCCAGTAGTCCACAGTGGCAGGGGGGCGTCGAGACCCAGTACTTC
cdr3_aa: CASSPQWQGGVETQYF

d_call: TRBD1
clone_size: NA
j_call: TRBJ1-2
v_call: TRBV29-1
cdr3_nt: TGCAGCGTTGGGGACAGGGGGCGCGGGAATGGCTACACCTTC
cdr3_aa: CSVGDRGRGNGYTF

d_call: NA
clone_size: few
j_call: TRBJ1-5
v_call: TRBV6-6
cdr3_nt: TGTGCCAGCAGGTCCGGGGAGCCCCAGCATTTT
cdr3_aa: CASRSGEPQHF

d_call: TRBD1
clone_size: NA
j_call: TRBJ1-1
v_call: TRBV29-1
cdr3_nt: TGCAGCGTTGATCCAGGGGGCACTGAAGCTTTCTTT
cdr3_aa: CSVDPGGTEAFF